The 8 T cell receptor beta chains given below trace back to one sample, sequenced in a study of blood T cell repertoires in COVID-19. The data were produced by immunoSEQ multiplex PCR, yet TCRdb's version contains in-frame clones alone and is incomplete. The profile shows approximately 88,000 clones, over 70% of them singletons. Sequenced material: peripheral blood. These receptors all stem from a man aged 45 to 65 who had recovered from COVID-19.

The sample holds a few counts of this clone. The chain employs TRBV28 and TRBJ2-7; possibly TRBD1 for D (6 bases). There are 14 residues in the CDR3. V lost 7 bases to trimming and J lost 3 bases, with 16 bases between them. Germline V gene lookup returns CDR1 MDHEN and CDR2 SYDVKM. The CDR3 nucleotides read TGTGCCAGCAACCTCATGACAGGAAACTACGAGCAGTACTTC. This encodes CASNLMTGNYEQYF.

This clone was detected only once. This chain links TRBV24-1 with TRBJ2-2; 7 bases agree with TRBD1. The CDR3 is 15 residues long. Germline assignment: CDR1 KGHDR and CDR2 SFDVKD. The V gene end was trimmed by 3 bases and the J gene end by 6 bases; junction bases not matched to a gene: 6. The CDR3 loop reads CATSDPGGRAGELFF. The DNA for the CDR3 is TGTGCCACCAGTGATCCAGGGGGTCGGGCCGGGGAGCTGTTTTTT.

This chain's CDR3 is CASSRGGASDTEAFF. The CDR3 bases are TGTGCCTCATCACGTGGGGGGGCAAGTGACACTGAAGCTTTCTTT. J is TRBJ1-1 and V is TRBV18, with D tentatively TRBD1 (6 bases). Germline CDR1 and CDR2: KGHSH and LQKENI. Trimming took 11 bases from V and 3 from J, leaving 22 bases between them. The CDR3 has 15 amino acids. Full variable domain (missing parts from reference TRBV18 and TRBJ1-1): NAGVMQNPRHLVRRRGQEARLRCSPMKGHSHVYWYRQLPEEGLKFMVYLQKENIIDESGMPKERFSAEFPKEGPSILRIQQVVRGDSAAYFCASSRGGASDTEAFFGQGTRLTVV.

The V call is TRBV6-5, the J call TRBJ1-4; D possibly corresponds to TRBD1 (5 bases). Trimming removed 6 bases from V and 2 bases from J, with 10 bases in between. This CDR3 has 14 residues. CDR1 and CDR2 (germline): MNHEY, SVGAGI. CDR3 sequence: CASRGQSTNEKLFF. The DNA of the CDR3 is TGTGCCAGCAGGGGGCAGTCTACTAATGAAAAACTGTTTTTT.

This clone was found a few times. This chain joins TRBV2 and TRBJ1-6, with 7 bases lining up with TRBD1. V gave up 5 bases and J gave up 5 bases; unmatched junction bases: 9. This CDR3 region has 16 residues. Germline CDR1 reads SNHLY; CDR2 reads FYNNEI. CDR3 nucleotide sequence: TGTGCCAGCAGTCCAACCACAGGGGTAAATAATTCACCCCTCCACTTT. Translation gives CASSPTTGVNNSPLHF.

The V and J genes are TRBV7-2 and TRBJ2-2; D may be TRBD2 (6 bases). From germline, CDR1 is SGHTA and CDR2 FQGNSA. Trimming left V 1 base short and J 0 bases short, with 9 bases between. The CDR3 contains 16 residues. This chain's CDR3 is CASSLEPGANTGELFF. CDR3 DNA sequence: TGTGCCAGCAGCTTAGAGCCGGGAGCGAACACCGGGGAGCTGTTTTTT.

In this sample, this clone turned up once. The gene calls are TRBV5-1 and TRBJ2-1, with 8 bases lining up with TRBD2. Germline-derived CDR1 and CDR2 are SGHRS and YFSETQ. The CDR3 covers 14 residues. V lost 7 bases to trimming and J lost 4 bases; unmatched junction nucleotides: 7. The CDR3 here is CASERGGYYNEQFF. Here the CDR3 DNA reads TGCGCCAGCGAACGGGGGGGTTATTACAATGAGCAGTTCTTC.

V gene TRBV7-9 combines with J gene TRBJ2-7, with 9 bases aligning to TRBD1. CDR3 length: 16 residues. Trimming took 3 bases from V and 4 from J; bases not matched to a gene: 10. CDR1 and CDR2 from the germline V gene are SEHNR and FQNEAQ (reference sequence). CDR3: CASSLSGQGGEYEQYF. CDR3 sequence (DNA): TGTGCCAGCAGCTTGTCGGGACAGGGCGGAGAATACGAGCAGTACTTC.